The rows below give T cell receptor beta chains drawn from one sample of a study of identical twins. TCRdb independently ran MiXCR on the 5' RACE reads; one entry per CDR3 protein. The table records 450,000 or so distinct CDR3 sequences, approximately 24% of them present only once. The sample also formed part of further work on T cells expressing NK-cell markers.

Source material: CD4+ T cells sorted from blood. These receptors all stem from a woman under 30 in good health. Both conserved end residues are part of each CDR3. D genes are given only for firm matches. A clone size is listed for some rows: how often the clone was seen (once, few, many), or a class if it is expanded.

d_call	v_call	j_call	clone_size	cdr3_aa	cdr3_nt
.	TRBV5-1	TRBJ2-3	.	CASSPGAEGDTQYF	TGCGCCAGCAGCCCGGGGGCCGAGGGGGATACGCAGTATTTT
.	TRBV5-1	TRBJ1-5	.	CASSFEGQPQHF	TGCGCCAGCAGCTTCGAGGGGCAGCCCCAGCATTTT
.	TRBV5-6	TRBJ2-1	.	CASSLPGSDDNEQFF	TGTGCCAGCAGCTTGCCAGGCTCTGATGACAATGAGCAGTTCTTC
TRBD2	TRBV19	TRBJ2-3	few	CASSGRLAGGTTDTQYF	TGTGCCAGTAGTGGACGACTAGCGGGCGGGACAACAGATACGCAGTATTTT
TRBD1	TRBV27	TRBJ2-5	.	CASSSSGGASETQYF	TGTGCCAGCAGTAGTTCAGGGGGCGCTTCAGAGACCCAGTACTTC
.	TRBV11-3	TRBJ2-5	.	CASSLDPGTLQETQYF	TGTGCCAGCAGCTTAGATCCCGGGACCCTTCAAGAGACCCAGTACTTC
.	TRBV10-3	TRBJ2-3	.	CAISTAGKNVGADTQYF	TGTGCCATCAGTACCGCAGGGAAAAATGTCGGGGCAGATACGCAGTATTTT
.	TRBV19	TRBJ2-1	.	CASSNYYEQFF	TGTGCCAGTAGTAACTACTATGAGCAGTTCTTC
TRBD2	TRBV7-8	TRBJ2-7	.	CASSPTGLAKYEQYF	TGTGCCAGCAGCCCCACGGGACTAGCGAAGTACGAGCAGTACTTC
.	TRBV20-1	TRBJ2-5	.	CSARDLGQETQYF	TGCAGTGCTAGAGATCTGGGTCAAGAGACCCAGTACTTC
.	TRBV7-3	TRBJ2-3	few	CASSRTPGTDTQYF	TGTGCCAGCAGCCGGACCCCAGGGACAGATACGCAGTATTTT
.	TRBV5-1	TRBJ1-2	.	CASSGSWAYGYTF	TGCGCCAGCAGTGGGTCGTGGGCATATGGCTACACCTTC
.	TRBV15	TRBJ2-1	few	CATTPEVWNEQFF	TGTGCCACCACACCGGAGGTTTGGAATGAGCAGTTCTTC
TRBD2	TRBV5-1	TRBJ2-3	.	CASSRRVGGTFTDTQYF	TGCGCCAGCAGCCGGCGAGTCGGGGGGACCTTCACAGATACGCAGTATTTT
.	TRBV5-5	TRBJ2-1	.	CASSFELAYYNEQFF	TGTGCCAGCAGCTTTGAACTAGCCTACTACAATGAGCAGTTCTTC
TRBD2	TRBV20-1	TRBJ2-1	.	CSASHNWRGNYNEQFF	TGCAGTGCTAGTCACAACTGGCGGGGGAACTACAATGAGCAGTTCTTC
.	TRBV12-3/TRBV12-4	TRBJ2-5	.	CASSWSVQETQYF	TGTGCCAGCAGTTGGTCAGTCCAAGAGACCCAGTACTTC
TRBD2	TRBV13	TRBJ2-7	.	CASSLNGRVYEQYF	TGTGCCAGCAGCTTAAACGGGAGGGTCTACGAGCAGTACTTC
.	TRBV11-2	TRBJ2-5	.	CASTIQETQYF	TGTGCCAGCACCATCCAAGAGACCCAGTACTTC
.	TRBV18	TRBJ2-7	.	CASSPGGRSGEQYF	TGTGCCAGCTCACCAGGAGGACGGTCGGGCGAGCAGTACTTC
.	TRBV7-2	TRBJ2-3	.	CASSLDLDTQYF	TGTGCCAGCAGCTTAGATTTAGATACGCAGTATTTT
TRBD1	TRBV7-3	TRBJ2-2	.	CASSAQGSGELFF	TGTGCCAGCAGCGCACAGGGGTCCGGGGAGCTGTTTTTT
.	TRBV2	TRBJ2-1	.	CASSEKTGGHYNEQFF	TGTGCCAGCAGTGAAAAGACGGGGGGCCACTACAATGAGCAGTTCTTC
.	TRBV10-3	TRBJ2-1	.	CAISTTSEQFF	TGTGCCATCAGTACTACGAGCGAGCAGTTCTTC
.	TRBV11-2	TRBJ2-7	.	CASSLDLLSYEQYF	TGTGCCAGCAGCTTAGATCTCCTCAGTTACGAGCAGTACTTC
.	TRBV29-1	TRBJ1-2	.	CSVGTVVYGYTF	TGCAGCGTTGGGACAGTCGTCTATGGCTACACCTTC
.	TRBV7-9	TRBJ2-3	.	CASTAPPTDTQYF	TGTGCCAGCACCGCCCCCCCTACAGATACGCAGTATTTT
TRBD1	TRBV6-2/TRBV6-3	TRBJ1-1	few	CASEYRGNTEAFF	TGTGCCAGCGAATACAGGGGAAACACTGAAGCTTTCTTT
TRBD1	TRBV5-4	TRBJ2-1	.	CASSPPGQGRNEQFF	TGTGCCAGCAGCCCCCCGGGACAGGGCCGCAATGAGCAGTTCTTC
.	TRBV20-1	TRBJ1-6	few	CSAVDLYQNSPLHF	TGCAGTGCAGTGGACCTTTACCAAAATTCACCCCTCCACTTT
.	TRBV20-1	TRBJ2-3	.	CSASPEDTQYF	TGCAGTGCTAGCCCGGAGGATACGCAGTATTTT
TRBD2	TRBV7-6	TRBJ2-3	.	CASSSVTSGRGTDTQYF	TGTGCCAGCAGCTCTGTGACTAGCGGGAGAGGCACAGATACGCAGTATTTT
.	TRBV6-5	TRBJ1-1	.	CASSYVKNTEAFF	TGTGCCAGCAGTTACGTCAAGAACACTGAAGCTTTCTTT
.	TRBV9	TRBJ2-2	few	CASSVDPSSDRELFF	TGTGCCAGCAGCGTAGATCCTAGCTCTGACAGGGAGCTGTTTTTT
.	TRBV20-1	TRBJ2-1	few	CSAGGWGNEQFF	TGCAGTGCTGGGGGGTGGGGAAATGAGCAGTTCTTC
TRBD2	TRBV2	TRBJ2-3	few	CAFSPRAGVAGGSDTQYF	TGTGCCTTCAGTCCACGCGCTGGGGTAGCGGGGGGATCAGATACGCAGTATTTT
.	TRBV6-1	TRBJ2-3	.	CASRSWGSTDTQYF	TGTGCCAGCAGATCGTGGGGGAGCACAGATACGCAGTATTTT
.	TRBV29-1	TRBJ2-7	few	CSVVVRDAGLGDEQYF	TGCAGCGTTGTGGTCCGGGACGCCGGTCTTGGGGACGAGCAGTACTTC
TRBD1	TRBV7-8	TRBJ1-1	few	CASSWTGTGGTEAFF	TGTGCCAGCAGCTGGACCGGGACAGGGGGCACTGAAGCTTTCTTT
.	TRBV5-1	TRBJ2-2	.	CASSLATVIGELFF	TGCGCCAGCAGCTTGGCGACCGTTATCGGGGAGCTGTTTTTT
.	TRBV6-1	TRBJ1-2	few	CASSEAQTTNYGYTF	TGTGCCAGCAGTGAAGCACAGACTACTAACTATGGCTACACCTTC
.	TRBV5-1	TRBJ1-4	few	CASSLEQGGEKLFF	TGCGCCAGCAGCTTGGAGCAGGGAGGTGAAAAACTGTTTTTT
.	TRBV2	TRBJ2-2	few	CASSEEILPTGELFF	TGTGCCAGCAGTGAAGAAATCCTACCCACCGGGGAGCTGTTTTTT
TRBD2	TRBV27	TRBJ2-3	few	CASSSGLARARW	TGTGCCAGCAGTTCGGGACTAGCGCGGGCCCGCTGG
.	TRBV5-1	TRBJ2-5	few	CASSLGPRRGLPETQYF	TGCGCCAGCAGCTTGGGTCCAAGGCGGGGGCTCCCAGAGACCCAGTACTTC
.	TRBV5-1	TRBJ1-4	.	CASSFGSEKLFF	TGCGCCAGCAGCTTCGGCAGCGAAAAACTGTTTTTT
TRBD1	TRBV29-1	TRBJ2-5	few	CSVERPRGKETQYF	TGCAGCGTTGAACGACCCAGGGGGAAGGAGACCCAGTACTTC
.	TRBV6-1	TRBJ2-3	.	CASSRDSKWGTDTQYF	TGTGCCAGCAGCCGGGACTCCAAATGGGGCACAGATACGCAGTATTTT
.	TRBV5-3	TRBJ2-6	once	CARPGWTNVLTF	TGTGCCAGACCGGGATGGACCAACGTCCTGACTTTC
TRBD2	TRBV5-1	TRBJ2-3	.	CASNGLAGFGDTQYF	TGCGCCAGCAATGGCCTAGCGGGGTTTGGAGATACGCAGTATTTT
.	TRBV29-1	TRBJ2-1	.	CSVEEGTYNEQFF	TGCAGCGTTGAAGAGGGTACCTACAATGAGCAGTTCTTC
.	TRBV11-2	TRBJ2-3	few	CASRPTEGAGARDTQYF	TGTGCCAGCAGACCAACGGAGGGGGCGGGCGCGCGGGATACGCAGTATTTT
TRBD1	TRBV5-1	TRBJ2-6	.	CASSAGTGPSGANVLTF	TGCGCCAGCAGCGCTGGGACAGGGCCATCTGGGGCCAACGTCCTGACTTTC
.	TRBV12-3/TRBV12-4	TRBJ1-5	once	CASSSTNQPQHF	TGTGCCAGCAGCTCGACCAATCAGCCCCAGCATTTT
.	TRBV7-3	TRBJ2-2	few	CASSPNSPNTGELFF	TGTGCCAGCAGCCCCAACAGCCCGAACACCGGGGAGCTGTTTTTT